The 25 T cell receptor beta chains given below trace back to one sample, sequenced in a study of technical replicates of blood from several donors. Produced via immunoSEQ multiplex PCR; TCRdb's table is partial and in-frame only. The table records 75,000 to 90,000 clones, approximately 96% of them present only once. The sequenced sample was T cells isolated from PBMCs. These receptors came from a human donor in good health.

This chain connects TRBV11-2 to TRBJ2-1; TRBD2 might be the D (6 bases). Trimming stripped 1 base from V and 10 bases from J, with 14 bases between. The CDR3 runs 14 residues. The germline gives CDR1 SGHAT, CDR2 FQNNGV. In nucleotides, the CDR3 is TGTGCCAGCAGCTTAGCCGTAGCGGTAGGAGAGCAGTTCTTC. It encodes CASSLAVAVGEQFF.

In DNA form, the CDR3 reads TGTGCCAGCAGCTTAGGCCGGACAGTGGAGCAGTACTTC. Amino acids: CASSLGRTVEQYF. The chain carries TRBV7-8 and TRBJ2-7, with a weak D call TRBD1 (6 bases). Germline lookup yields CDR1 SGHVS and CDR2 FQNEAQ. The CDR3 totals 13 residues. V dropped 1 base and J dropped 7 bases, with 11 bases sitting between them.

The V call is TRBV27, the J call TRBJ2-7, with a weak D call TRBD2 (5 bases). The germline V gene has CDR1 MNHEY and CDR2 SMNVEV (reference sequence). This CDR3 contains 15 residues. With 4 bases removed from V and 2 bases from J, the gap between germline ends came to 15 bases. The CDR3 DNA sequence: TGTGCCAGCAGTTCCGCCCCTGGGAGACCCTACGAGCAGTACTTC. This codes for CASSSAPGRPYEQYF.

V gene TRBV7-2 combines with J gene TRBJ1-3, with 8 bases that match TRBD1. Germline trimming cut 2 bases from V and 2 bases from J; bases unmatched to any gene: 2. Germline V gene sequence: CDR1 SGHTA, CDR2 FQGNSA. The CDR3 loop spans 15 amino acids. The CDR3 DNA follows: TGTGCCAGCAGCTTATCGGGACAGGCTGGAAACACCATATATTTT. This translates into CASSLSGQAGNTIYF.

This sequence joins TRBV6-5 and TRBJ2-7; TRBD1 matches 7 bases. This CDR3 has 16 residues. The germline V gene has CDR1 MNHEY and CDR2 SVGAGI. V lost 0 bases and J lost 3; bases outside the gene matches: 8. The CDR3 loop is CASSYSEGALFYEQYF. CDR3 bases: TGTGCCAGCAGTTACTCCGAGGGGGCCTTATTCTACGAGCAGTACTTC.

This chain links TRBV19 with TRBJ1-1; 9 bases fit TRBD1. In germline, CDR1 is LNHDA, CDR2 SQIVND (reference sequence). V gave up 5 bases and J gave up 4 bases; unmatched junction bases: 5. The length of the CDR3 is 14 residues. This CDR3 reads CASSEGQGFTEAFF. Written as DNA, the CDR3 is TGTGCCAGTAGTGAGGGACAGGGATTCACTGAAGCTTTCTTT.

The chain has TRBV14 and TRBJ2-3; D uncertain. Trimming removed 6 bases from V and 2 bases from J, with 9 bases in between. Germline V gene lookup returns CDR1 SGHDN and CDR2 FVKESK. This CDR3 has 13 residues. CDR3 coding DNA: TGTGCCAGCAGTTTTGTTAACACAGATACGCAGTATTTT. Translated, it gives CASSFVNTDTQYF.

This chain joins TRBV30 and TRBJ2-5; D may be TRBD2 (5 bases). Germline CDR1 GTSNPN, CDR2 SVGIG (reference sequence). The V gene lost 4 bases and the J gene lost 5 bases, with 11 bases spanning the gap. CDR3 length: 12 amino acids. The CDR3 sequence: CAWNGVMETQYF. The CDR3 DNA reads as TGTGCCTGGAACGGGGTAATGGAGACCCAGTACTTC.

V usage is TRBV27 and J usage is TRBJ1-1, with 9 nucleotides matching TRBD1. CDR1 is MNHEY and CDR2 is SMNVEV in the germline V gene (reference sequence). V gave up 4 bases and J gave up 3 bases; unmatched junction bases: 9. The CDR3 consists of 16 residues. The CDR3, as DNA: TGTGCCAGCAGTTCCCGGGACAGGGAAAAGGACACTGAAGCTTTCTTT. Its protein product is CASSSRDREKDTEAFF.

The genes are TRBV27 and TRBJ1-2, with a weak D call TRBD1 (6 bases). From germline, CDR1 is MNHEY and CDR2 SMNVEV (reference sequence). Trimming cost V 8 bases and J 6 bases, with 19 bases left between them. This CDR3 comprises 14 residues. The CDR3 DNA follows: TGTGCCAGCGCCTCCCACGGGACAAATAATGGCTACACCTTC. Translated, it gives CASASHGTNNGYTF.

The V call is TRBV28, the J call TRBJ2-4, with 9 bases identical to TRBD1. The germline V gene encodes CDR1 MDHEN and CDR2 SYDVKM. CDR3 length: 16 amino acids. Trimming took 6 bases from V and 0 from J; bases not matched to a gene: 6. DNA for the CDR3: TGTGCCAGCAGCCAAACAGGGGGCCTAGCCAAAAACATTCAGTACTTC. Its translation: CASSQTGGLAKNIQYF. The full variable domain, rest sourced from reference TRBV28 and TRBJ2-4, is DVKVTQSSRYLVKRTGEKVFLECVQDMDHENMFWYRQDPGLGLRLIYFSYDVKMKEKGDIPEGYSVSREKKERFSLILESASTNQTSMYLCASSQTGGLAKNIQYFGAGTRLSVL.

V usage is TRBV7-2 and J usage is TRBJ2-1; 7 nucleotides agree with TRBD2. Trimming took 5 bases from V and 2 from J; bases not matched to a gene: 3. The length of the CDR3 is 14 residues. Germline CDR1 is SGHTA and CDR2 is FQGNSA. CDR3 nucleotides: TGTGCCAGCAGCCAAAGCGGGGCCTACAATGAGCAGTTCTTC. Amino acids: CASSQSGAYNEQFF.

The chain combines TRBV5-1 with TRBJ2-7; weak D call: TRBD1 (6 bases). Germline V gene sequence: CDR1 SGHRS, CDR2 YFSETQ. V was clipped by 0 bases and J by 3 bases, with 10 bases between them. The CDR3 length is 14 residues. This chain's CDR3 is CASSLAGRGYEQYF. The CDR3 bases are TGCGCCAGCAGCTTGGCAGGCAGGGGCTACGAGCAGTACTTC.

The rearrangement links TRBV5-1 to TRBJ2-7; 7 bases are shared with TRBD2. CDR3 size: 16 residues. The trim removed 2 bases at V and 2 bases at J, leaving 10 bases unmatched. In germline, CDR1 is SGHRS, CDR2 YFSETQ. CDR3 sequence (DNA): TGCGCCAGCAGCTTATTTGAAGGGACTACTGCCTACGAGCAGTACTTC. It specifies CASSLFEGTTAYEQYF.

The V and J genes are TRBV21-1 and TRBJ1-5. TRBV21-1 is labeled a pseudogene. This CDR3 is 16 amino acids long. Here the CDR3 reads CASSKALSGGEQPQHF. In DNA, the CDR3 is TGTGCCAGCAGCAAAGCGCTTTCGGGAGGGGAACAGCCCCAGCATTTT.

The CDR3 loop reads CASSSLQGAGTDTQYF. Here the CDR3 DNA reads TGTGCCAGCAGCTCATTACAGGGGGCTGGGACAGATACGCAGTATTTT. This sequence joins TRBV11-3 and TRBJ2-3; 9 bases agree with TRBD1. Trimming at V came to 4 bases and at J to 3 bases, leaving 8 bases not matched to a gene. The CDR3 spans 16 residues. Germline values: CDR1 SGHNT, CDR2 YENEEA.

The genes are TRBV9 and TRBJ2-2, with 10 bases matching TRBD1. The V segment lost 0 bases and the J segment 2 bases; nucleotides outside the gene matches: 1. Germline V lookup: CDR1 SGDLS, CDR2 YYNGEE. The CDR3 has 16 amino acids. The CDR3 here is CASSVGQGANTGELFF. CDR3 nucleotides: TGTGCCAGCAGCGTAGGACAGGGGGCTAACACCGGGGAGCTGTTTTTT.

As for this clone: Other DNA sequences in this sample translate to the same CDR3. CDR3 in amino acids: CASSPGQNTEAFF. DNA for the CDR3: TGTGCCAGCTCACCAGGCCAGAACACTGAAGCTTTCTTT. This rearrangement joins TRBV18 to TRBJ1-1; D ambiguous. The germline V and J ends were trimmed by 2 bases and 1 base, with 5 bases remaining between them. This CDR3 is built from 13 residues. Germline CDR1 reads KGHSH; CDR2 reads LQKENI.

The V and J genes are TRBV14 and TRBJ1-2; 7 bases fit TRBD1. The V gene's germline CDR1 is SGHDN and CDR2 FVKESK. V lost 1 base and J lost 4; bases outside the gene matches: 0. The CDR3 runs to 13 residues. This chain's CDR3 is CASSQGQGYGYTF. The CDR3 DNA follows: TGTGCCAGCAGCCAAGGACAGGGCTATGGCTACACCTTC.

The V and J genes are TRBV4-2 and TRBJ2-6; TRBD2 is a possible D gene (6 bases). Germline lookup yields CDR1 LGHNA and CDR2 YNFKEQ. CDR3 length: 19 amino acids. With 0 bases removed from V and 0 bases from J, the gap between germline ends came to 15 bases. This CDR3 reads CASSQDSGRAISGANVLTF. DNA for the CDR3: TGTGCCAGCAGCCAAGATAGCGGCAGGGCAATCTCTGGGGCCAACGTCCTGACTTTC.

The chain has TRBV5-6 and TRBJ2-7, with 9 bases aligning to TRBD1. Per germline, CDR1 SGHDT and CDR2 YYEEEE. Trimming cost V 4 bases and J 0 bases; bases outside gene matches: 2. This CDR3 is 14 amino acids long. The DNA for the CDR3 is TGTGCCAGCAGCCCGACAGGGGGCTCCTACGAGCAGTACTTC. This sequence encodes CASSPTGGSYEQYF. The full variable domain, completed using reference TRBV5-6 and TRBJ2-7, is DAGVTQSPTHLIKTRGQQVTLRCSPKSGHDTVSWYQQALGQGPQFIFQYYEEEERQRGNFPDRFSGHQFPNYSSELNVNALLLGDSALYLCASSPTGGSYEQYFGPGTRLTVT.

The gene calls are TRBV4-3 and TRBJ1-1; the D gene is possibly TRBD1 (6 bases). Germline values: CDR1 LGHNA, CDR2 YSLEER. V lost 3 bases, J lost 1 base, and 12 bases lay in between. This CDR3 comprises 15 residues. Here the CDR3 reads CASSHMTTGNTEAFF. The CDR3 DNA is TGCGCCAGCAGCCACATGACGACAGGGAACACTGAAGCTTTCTTT.

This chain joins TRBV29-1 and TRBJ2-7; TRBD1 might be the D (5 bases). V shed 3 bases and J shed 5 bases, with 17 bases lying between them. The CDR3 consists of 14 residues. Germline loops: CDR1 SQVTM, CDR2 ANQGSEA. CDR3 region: CSVDDLTASDEQYF. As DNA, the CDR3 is TGCAGCGTTGACGATTTGACAGCCTCGGACGAGCAGTACTTC.

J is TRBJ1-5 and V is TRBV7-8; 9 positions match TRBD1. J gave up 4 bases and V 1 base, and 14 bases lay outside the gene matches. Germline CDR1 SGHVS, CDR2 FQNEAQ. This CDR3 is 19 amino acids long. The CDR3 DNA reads TGTGCCAGCAGCTTAGTCCTTAGGGACAGGGAGCTAACTAATCAGCCCCAGCATTTT. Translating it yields CASSLVLRDRELTNQPQHF. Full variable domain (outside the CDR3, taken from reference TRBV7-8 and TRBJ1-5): GAGVSQSPRYKVAKRGQDVALRCDPISGHVSLFWYQQALGQGPEFLTYFQNEAQLDKSGLPSDRFFAERPEGSVSTLKIQRTQQEDSAVYLCASSLVLRDRELTNQPQHFGDGTRLSIL.

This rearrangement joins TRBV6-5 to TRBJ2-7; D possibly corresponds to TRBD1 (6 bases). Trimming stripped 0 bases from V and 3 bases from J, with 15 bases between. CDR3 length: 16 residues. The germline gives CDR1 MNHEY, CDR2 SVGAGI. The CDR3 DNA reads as TGTGCCAGCAGTTACTCTGTACAGGGCCACCACTACGAGCAGTACTTC. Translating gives CASSYSVQGHHYEQYF.